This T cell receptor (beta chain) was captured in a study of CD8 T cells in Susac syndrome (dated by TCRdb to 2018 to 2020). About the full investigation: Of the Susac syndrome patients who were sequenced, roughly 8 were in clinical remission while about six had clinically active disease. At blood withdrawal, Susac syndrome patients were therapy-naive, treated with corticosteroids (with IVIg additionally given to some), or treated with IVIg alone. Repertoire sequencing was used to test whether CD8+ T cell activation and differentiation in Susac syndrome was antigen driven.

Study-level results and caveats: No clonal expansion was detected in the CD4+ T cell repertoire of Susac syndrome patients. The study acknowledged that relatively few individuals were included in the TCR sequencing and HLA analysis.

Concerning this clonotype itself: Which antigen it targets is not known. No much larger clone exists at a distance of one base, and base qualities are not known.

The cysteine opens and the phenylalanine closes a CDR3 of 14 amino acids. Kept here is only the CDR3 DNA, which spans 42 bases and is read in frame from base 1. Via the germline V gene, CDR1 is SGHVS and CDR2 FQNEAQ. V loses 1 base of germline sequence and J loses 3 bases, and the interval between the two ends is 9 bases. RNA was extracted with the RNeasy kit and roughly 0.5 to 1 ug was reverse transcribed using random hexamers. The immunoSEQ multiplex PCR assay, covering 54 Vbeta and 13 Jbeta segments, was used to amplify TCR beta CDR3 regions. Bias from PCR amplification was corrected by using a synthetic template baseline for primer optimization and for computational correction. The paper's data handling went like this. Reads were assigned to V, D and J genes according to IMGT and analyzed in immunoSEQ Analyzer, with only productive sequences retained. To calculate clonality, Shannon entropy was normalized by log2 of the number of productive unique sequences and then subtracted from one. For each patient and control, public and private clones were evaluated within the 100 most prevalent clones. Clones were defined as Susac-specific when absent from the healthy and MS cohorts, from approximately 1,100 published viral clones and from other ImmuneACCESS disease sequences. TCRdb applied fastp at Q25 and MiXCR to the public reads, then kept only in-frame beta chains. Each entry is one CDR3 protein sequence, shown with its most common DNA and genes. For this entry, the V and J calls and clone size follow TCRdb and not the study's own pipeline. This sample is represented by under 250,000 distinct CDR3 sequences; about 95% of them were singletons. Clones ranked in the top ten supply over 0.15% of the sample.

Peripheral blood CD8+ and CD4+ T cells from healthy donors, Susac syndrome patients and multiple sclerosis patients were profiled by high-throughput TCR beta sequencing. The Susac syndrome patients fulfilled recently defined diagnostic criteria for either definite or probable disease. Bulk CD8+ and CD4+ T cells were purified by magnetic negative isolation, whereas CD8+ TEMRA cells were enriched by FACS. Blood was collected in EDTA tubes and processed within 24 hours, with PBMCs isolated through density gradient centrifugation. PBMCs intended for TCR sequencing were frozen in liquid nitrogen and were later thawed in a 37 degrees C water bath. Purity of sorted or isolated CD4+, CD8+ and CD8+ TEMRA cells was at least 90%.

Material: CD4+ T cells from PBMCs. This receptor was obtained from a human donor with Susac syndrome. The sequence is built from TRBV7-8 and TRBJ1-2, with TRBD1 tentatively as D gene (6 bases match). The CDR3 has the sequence CASSLDTGYYGYTF. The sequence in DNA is TGTGCCAGCAGCTTAGACACAGGGTACTATGGCTACACCTTC.